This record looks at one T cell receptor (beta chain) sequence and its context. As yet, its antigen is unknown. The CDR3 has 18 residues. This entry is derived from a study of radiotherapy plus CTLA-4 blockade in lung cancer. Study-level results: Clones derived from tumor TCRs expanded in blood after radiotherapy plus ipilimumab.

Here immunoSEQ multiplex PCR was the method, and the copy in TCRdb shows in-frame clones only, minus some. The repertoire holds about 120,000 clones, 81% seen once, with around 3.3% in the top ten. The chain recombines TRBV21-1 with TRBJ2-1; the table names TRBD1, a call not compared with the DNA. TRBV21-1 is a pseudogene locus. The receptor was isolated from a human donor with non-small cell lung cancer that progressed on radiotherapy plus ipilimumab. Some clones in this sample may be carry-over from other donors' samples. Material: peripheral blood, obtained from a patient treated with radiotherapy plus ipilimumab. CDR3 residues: CASSQSQHRGVSYNEQFF. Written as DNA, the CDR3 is TGTGCCAGCAGCCAGTCGCAGCACAGGGGGGTCTCCTACAATGAGCAGTTCTTC.